What follows is one TCR beta chain and its context. No antigen is known for it. V dropped 0 bases and J dropped 3; count of bases not matched to a gene: 7. This CDR3 has 18 residues. Germline V CDR1 and CDR2: MNHEY, SVGAGI. The data are from a study of blood T cells in healthy people across ages. Study summary: Every two T cells gave about one barcoded beta molecule via template switching.

Findings and caveats of the study: Versus aged donors, long-lived donors had higher diversity and more naive CD4+ cells.

With a J-beta primer mix and a sample-barcoded 5' primer, a second PCR ran 7 to 11 cycles. Using its own MiXCR run on the 5' RACE reads, TCRdb lists one record per CDR3 protein. Here the sample spans roughly 1,300,000 distinct CDR3 sequences, roughly 64% being singletons. The TCR was taken from a man aged 18 to 29 in good health. The rearrangement links TRBV6-5 to TRBJ2-1; TRBD2 matches 11 bases. Sequenced material: blood. The CDR3 reads CASSYSNLAGGHYNEQFF. CDR3 nucleotide sequence: TGTGCCAGCAGTTACTCGAATCTAGCGGGGGGCCACTACAATGAGCAGTTCTTC.